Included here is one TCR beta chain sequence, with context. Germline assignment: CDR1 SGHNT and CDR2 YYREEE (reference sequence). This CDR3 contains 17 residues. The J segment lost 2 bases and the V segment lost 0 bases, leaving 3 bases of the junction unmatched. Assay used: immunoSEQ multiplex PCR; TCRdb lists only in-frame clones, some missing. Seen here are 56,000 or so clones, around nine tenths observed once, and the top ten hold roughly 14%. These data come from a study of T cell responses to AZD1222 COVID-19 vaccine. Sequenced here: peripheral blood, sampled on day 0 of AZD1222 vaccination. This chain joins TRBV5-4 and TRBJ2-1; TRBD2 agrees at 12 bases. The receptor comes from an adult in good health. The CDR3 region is CASSLAPSGRAYNEQFF. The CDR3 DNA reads TGTGCCAGCAGCTTGGCCCCTAGCGGGAGGGCCTACAATGAGCAGTTCTTC.